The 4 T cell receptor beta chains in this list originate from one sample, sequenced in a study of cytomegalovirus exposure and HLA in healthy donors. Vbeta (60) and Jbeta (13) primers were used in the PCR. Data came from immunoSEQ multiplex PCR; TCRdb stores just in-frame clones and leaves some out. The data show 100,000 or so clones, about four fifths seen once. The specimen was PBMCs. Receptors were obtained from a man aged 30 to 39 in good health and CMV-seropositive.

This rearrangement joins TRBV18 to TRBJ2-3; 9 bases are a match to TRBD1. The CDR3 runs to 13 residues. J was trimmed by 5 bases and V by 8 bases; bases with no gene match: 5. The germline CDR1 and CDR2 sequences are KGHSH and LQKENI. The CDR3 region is CASGDRVEDTQYF. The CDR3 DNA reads TGTGCCAGCGGGGACAGGGTGGAAGATACGCAGTATTTT.

The DNA of the CDR3 is TGCAGCGTTGGGGGGGGAGGAAAAGCCTACGAGCAGTACTTC. This translates into CSVGGGGKAYEQYF. The chain links TRBV29-1 to TRBJ2-5; 7 bases are a match to TRBD2. TRBJ2-7 matches the DNA end more closely, so the J call is doubtful. CDR1 SQVTM and CDR2 ANQGSEA come from the germline V gene. This CDR3 has 14 amino acids.

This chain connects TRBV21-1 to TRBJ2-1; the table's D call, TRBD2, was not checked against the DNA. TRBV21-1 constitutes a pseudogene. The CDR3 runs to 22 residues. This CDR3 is CASSKGVGLRRRGGLGLNEQFF. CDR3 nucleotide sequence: TGTGCCAGCAGCAAAGGGGTAGGACTGCGGCGACGCGGGGGGTTGGGGTTGAATGAGCAGTTCTTC.

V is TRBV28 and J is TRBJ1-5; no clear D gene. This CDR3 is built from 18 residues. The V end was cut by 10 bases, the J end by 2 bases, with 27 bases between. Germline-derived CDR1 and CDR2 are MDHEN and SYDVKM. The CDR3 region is CATVGSRHPGIGNQPQHF. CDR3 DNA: TGTGCCACCGTGGGCAGTCGACACCCGGGGATCGGCAATCAGCCCCAGCATTTT.